This TCR beta chain appears in the sequencing data of a study of shared clonotypes between healthy human individuals (dated by TCRdb to 2018 to 2020). Background for the entire study: Two women and a few men aged 18 to 49 years were included in the cohort. To increase sequencing depth and limit assay-specific biases, different laboratories used diverse techniques to prepare libraries and sequence TCR repertoires. Blood TCR repertoires of about five healthy adults were deeply sequenced to estimate repertoire size and the extent of clonotype sharing between individuals. For each donor, three plates each were used for CD4 naive and CD4 memory, two plates were used for CD8 naive, and one plate was used for CD8 memory. Each donor's leukapheresis produced roughly between roughly 0.94 and 9.5 billion PBMCs.

Concerning this clone: Its antigen remains undetermined. Base-call qualities are not available, and no considerably larger clone is one nucleotide away.

TCR CDR3 regions were amplified from genomic DNA by multiplex PCR using the deep immunoSEQ assay. For each cell subset, the extracted genomic DNA was distributed evenly across all wells of several immunoSEQ 96-well plates, and each plate served as one replicate. For sorted subsets, 150 to 200 ng genomic DNA, equal to about 30,000 T cell genomes, was loaded into each replicate PCR. Purified libraries were measured with a Qubit 3.0 fluorometer, size-checked on a Bioanalyzer 2100, and measured again with the KAPA Library Quantification kit. Every immunoSEQ 96-well plate was sequenced on a separate single-read 150-cycle Illumina NextSeq 550 flow cell. Under the source paper's analysis protocol: Because the immunoSEQ output included only junctional sequences and no quality scores, the filtering could not be the same as the filtering used for full-length reads. Sequences were annotated with PyIR, a Python wrapper for IgBLAST v1.9, and V/J genes and CDR3 were assigned using IMGT germline references. Any read was removed if the V/J assignment was weak (E-value above 1e-6), the CDR3 was missing, or the read contained stop codons, out-of-frame junctions, or ambiguous translated residues. V3J clonotypes were defined as sequences sharing an identical inferred V gene, J gene, and CDR3 amino acid sequence. Percentage overlap between repertoires was computed as shared unique clonotypes divided by the size of the smaller repertoire. Three approaches were used to assess repertoire richness: RTK rarefaction, the Chao1 estimator, and Recon v2.1 estimates of unobserved clonotypes. Generation probabilities for all TCRbeta clonotypes obtained by the gDNA method from a few donors were computed using OLGA. As stored in TCRdb, this immuneACCESS dataset retains in-frame rearrangements with V and J assigned. A fraction of the clones does not appear; measured against another copy, unresolved V genes explain less than half of the discrepancy, and the remainder lacks a known reason. The V and J calls and clone size come from that table; D and trimming were worked out from the DNA. For this sample the table gives over 800,000 clones, of which about 92% were detected only once. The ten largest clones capture 24% of the sample.

For the CD8 naive samples, CD45RO-negative cells were positively selected for CCR7, yielding a CD45RA+CCR7+ population from which TemRA cells were excluded. Donors were healthy HIV-negative adults with no recently reported acute infections or vaccinations. All donors were Caucasian adults living in Nashville, Tennessee, USA. Blood was obtained by leukapheresis, after which PBMCs were separated by Ficoll-Histopaque density gradient centrifugation and cryopreserved in liquid nitrogen vapor phase. Purity and quantity of every magnetically sorted T cell population were checked by analytical flow cytometry. Each sorted fraction had its genomic DNA isolated and then quantified by UV absorbance on a Nanodrop 2000c. Overall study outcomes, separate from this receptor: Rarefaction of sorted-subset datasets indicated incomplete sequencing despite the large sequencing depth. Estimated clonotype richness was generally larger for naive than for memory subsets. The genetic and exposure-history diversity represented was limited by the small number of donors. Pairwise subsampling led to the expectation that sequencing depth would affect the degree of clonotype sharing among donors. Only blood was sampled, and tissue TCR repertoires likely differ from those in blood. Sharing across several donors was observed for around 5% of naive CD4, over 3% of naive CD8, about 2.3% of memory CD4, and roughly 0.4% of memory CD8 clonotypes. Higher generation probabilities were observed for clonotypes shared by all four sorted-subset donors than for non-shared clonotypes.

What was sequenced was naive CD8+ T cells sorted from blood. The intended sense of this specimen's cell subset or site label: CD45RA+CCR7+. The TCR originated in a man aged 30-40 years in good health.

The CDR3 protein is CASSIVVGTGEGYTF. The sequenced DNA: TGTGCCAGTAGTATTGTAGTCGGGACCGGCGAGGGCTACACCTTC. The chain is made from TRBV19 and TRBJ1-2; the best D guess is TRBD1, with 5 bases matching. CDR1 and CDR2 are drawn from the germline V gene (reference sequence): LNHDA, SQIVND. V gives up 3 bases and J gives up 8 bases, and the segment between their germline ends measures 19 bases. The CDR3 contains 15 residues, cysteine and phenylalanine counted. Only the CDR3 part of the read is kept: 45 bases, read in frame from the first base.